The T cell receptor beta chain described here comes from a study of blood T cells in healthy people across ages. Findings and caveats of the study: Possibly confounding the expanded clonotype changes was the fact that donor CMV status was unknown.

Every sample gave at least 5 micrograms of total RNA when it was extracted. This clonotype occurred many times. Its target is not known. A second PCR of about 6 to 11 cycles used a sample-barcoded 5' primer and a J-beta primer mix. Sequencing recovered at least 2.5 million CDR3-containing paired-end reads from each sample. TCRdb independently ran MiXCR on the 5' RACE reads; one entry per CDR3 protein. The table includes approximately 1,700,000 distinct CDR3 sequences, roughly two fifths detected once. The sequenced sample was blood. The TCR comes from a human donor in good health.

CDR3 nucleotide sequence: TGTGCCAGCAGCCTACAGGGTGGGGATGAGCAGTTCTTC. Translated: CASSLQGGDEQFF. The chain recombines TRBV9 with TRBJ2-1, with D perhaps TRBD1 (6 bases). The germline gives CDR1 SGDLS, CDR2 YYNGEE. This CDR3 is 13 amino acids long. V lost 4 bases, J lost 8 bases, and 13 bases lay in between.